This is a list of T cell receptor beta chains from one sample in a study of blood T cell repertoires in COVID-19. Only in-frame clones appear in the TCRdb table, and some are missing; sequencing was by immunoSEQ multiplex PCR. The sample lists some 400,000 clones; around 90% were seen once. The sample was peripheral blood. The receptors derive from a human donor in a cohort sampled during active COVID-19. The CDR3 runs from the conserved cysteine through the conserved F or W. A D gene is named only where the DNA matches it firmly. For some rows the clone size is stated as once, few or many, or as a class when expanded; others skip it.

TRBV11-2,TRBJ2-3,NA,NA,CASSLASDDTQYF,TGTGCCAGCAGCTTGGCTAGCGACGATACGCAGTATTTT
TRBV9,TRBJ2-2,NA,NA,CASSAGGPGGELFF,TGTGCCAGCAGCGCCGGGGGGCCCGGCGGGGAGCTGTTTTTT
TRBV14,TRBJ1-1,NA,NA,CASTVLQGNTEAFF,TGTGCCAGCACGGTGCTGCAGGGCAACACTGAAGCTTTCTTT
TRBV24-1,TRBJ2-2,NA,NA,CATSDNAGFAGELFF,TGTGCCACCAGTGATAACGCAGGTTTCGCCGGGGAGCTGTTTTTT
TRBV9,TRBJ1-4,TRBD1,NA,CASSGTGESTNEKLFF,TGTGCCAGCAGCGGGACAGGTGAATCAACTAATGAAAAACTGTTTTTT
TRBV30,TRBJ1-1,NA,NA,CARTQGTNTEAFF,TGTGCCCGAACTCAGGGAACGAACACTGAAGCTTTCTTT
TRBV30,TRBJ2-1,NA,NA,CAWRGASEKDYNEQFF,TGTGCCTGGAGAGGGGCTAGCGAAAAGGACTACAATGAGCAGTTCTTC
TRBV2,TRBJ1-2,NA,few,CASSGQLANYGYTF,TGTGCCAGCAGCGGACAGCTAGCTAACTATGGCTACACCTTC
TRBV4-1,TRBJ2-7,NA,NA,CASSLQRSYEQYF,TGCGCCAGCAGCCTACAACGCTCCTACGAGCAGTACTTC
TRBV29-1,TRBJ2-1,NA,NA,CSVERGGIAEQFF,TGCAGCGTTGAGAGGGGGGGTATTGCTGAGCAGTTCTTC
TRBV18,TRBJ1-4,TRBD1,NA,CASSPGQGAVTNEKLFF,TGTGCCAGCTCACCGGGCCAGGGGGCAGTCACTAATGAAAAACTGTTTTTT
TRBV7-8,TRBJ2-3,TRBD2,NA,CASSLAPVLAGEGTQYF,TGTGCCAGCAGCTTAGCGCCCGTACTAGCGGGAGAAGGTACGCAGTATTTT
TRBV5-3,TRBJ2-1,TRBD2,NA,CARSLGRPWSGRGYNEQFF,TGTGCCAGAAGCTTGGGCCGTCCCTGGAGCGGGAGGGGCTACAATGAGCAGTTCTTC
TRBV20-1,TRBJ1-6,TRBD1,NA,CSASRDRDNSPLHF,TGCAGTGCTAGTAGGGACAGGGATAATTCACCCCTCCACTTT
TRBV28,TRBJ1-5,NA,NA,CASSFTYRVNQPQHF,TGTGCCAGCAGTTTTACGTACAGGGTTAATCAGCCCCAGCATTTT
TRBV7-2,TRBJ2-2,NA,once,CASSGGPGELFF,TGTGCCAGCTCGGGTGGCCCCGGGGAGCTGTTTTTT
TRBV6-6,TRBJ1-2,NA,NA,CASNSPAGNYGYTF,TGTGCCAGCAACTCCCCCGCGGGGAACTATGGCTACACCTTC
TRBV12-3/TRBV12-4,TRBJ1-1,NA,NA,CASTLASGTEAFF,TGTGCCAGCACTCTGGCCTCGGGCACTGAAGCTTTCTTT
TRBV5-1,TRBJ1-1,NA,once,CASSLGQMNTEAFF,TGCGCCAGCAGCTTGGGCCAGATGAACACTGAAGCTTTCTTT
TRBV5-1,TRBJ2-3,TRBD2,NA,CASSWGLAGLTDTQYF,TGCGCCAGCAGCTGGGGACTAGCGGGACTCACAGATACGCAGTATTTT
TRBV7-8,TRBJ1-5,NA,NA,CASSLGGQPQHF,TGTGCCAGCAGCTTAGGCGGTCAGCCCCAGCATTTT
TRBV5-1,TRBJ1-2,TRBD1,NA,CASSTGQADGYGYTF,TGCGCCAGCAGTACAGGACAGGCCGACGGGTATGGCTACACCTTC
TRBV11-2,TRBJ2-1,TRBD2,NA,CASTLRGGDPVKEQFF,TGTGCCAGCACCCTGCGGGGAGGGGACCCGGTTAAAGAGCAGTTCTTC
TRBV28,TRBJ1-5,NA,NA,CASLTHLESRAQHF,TGTGCCAGCCTAACCCATCTGGAGAGCCGAGCCCAGCATTTT
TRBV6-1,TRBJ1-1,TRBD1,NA,CASSEGAGGWDTEAFF,TGTGCCAGCAGTGAAGGGGCAGGGGGCTGGGACACTGAAGCTTTCTTT
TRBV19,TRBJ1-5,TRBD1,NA,CASSKPRDRRFYSNQPQHF,TGTGCCAGTAGCAAGCCCCGGGACAGAAGGTTTTATAGCAATCAGCCCCAGCATTTT
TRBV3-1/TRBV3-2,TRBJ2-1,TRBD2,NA,CASSQDRTSLSNEQFF,TGTGCCAGCAGCCAAGATAGGACTAGTTTATCCAATGAGCAGTTCTTC
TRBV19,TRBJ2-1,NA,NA,CASSIRGAGAYNEQFF,TGTGCCAGTAGTATACGGGGGGCGGGGGCCTACAATGAGCAGTTCTTC
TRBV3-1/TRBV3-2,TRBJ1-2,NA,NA,CASSQEVSNYGYTF,TGTGCCAGCAGCCAAGAAGTCAGTAACTATGGCTACACCTTC
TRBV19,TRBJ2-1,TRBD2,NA,CASHKGIGRASYNEQFF,TGTGCCAGTCACAAAGGGATTGGGAGGGCTTCCTACAATGAGCAGTTCTTC
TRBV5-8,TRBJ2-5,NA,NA,CASSLIERFEETQYF,TGTGCCAGCAGCTTGATAGAACGGTTTGAAGAGACCCAGTACTTC
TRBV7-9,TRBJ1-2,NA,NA,CASSSRQEGYTF,TGTGCCAGCAGCTCCAGACAGGAAGGCTACACCTTC
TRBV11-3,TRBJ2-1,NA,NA,CASSPNVGEQFF,TGTGCCAGCAGCCCCAACGTCGGTGAGCAGTTCTTC
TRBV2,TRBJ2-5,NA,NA,CASSRTALRDQETQYF,TGTGCCAGCAGTCGGACAGCTTTGAGGGATCAAGAGACCCAGTACTTC
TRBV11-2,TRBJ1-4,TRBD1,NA,CASSPDRPEEKLFF,TGTGCCAGCAGCCCGGACAGGCCGGAGGAAAAACTGTTTTTT
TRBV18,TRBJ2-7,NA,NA,CASSPTTEDEQYF,TGTGCCAGCTCACCTACGACAGAGGACGAGCAGTACTTC
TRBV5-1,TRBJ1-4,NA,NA,CASSLFWSGRDDELFF,TGCGCCAGCAGCTTGTTTTGGTCAGGCCGAGATGATGAACTGTTTTTT
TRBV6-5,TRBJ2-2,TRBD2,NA,CASSFSGGGTGELFF,TGTGCCAGCAGCTTTAGCGGGGGGGGCACCGGGGAGCTGTTTTTT
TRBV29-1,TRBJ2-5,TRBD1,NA,CSVERGRHRGQTQETQYF,TGCAGCGTTGAAAGGGGCAGACACAGGGGCCAAACGCAAGAGACCCAGTACTTC
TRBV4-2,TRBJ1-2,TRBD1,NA,CASSQATGDYGYTF,TGTGCCAGCAGCCAGGCGACAGGGGACTATGGCTACACCTTC
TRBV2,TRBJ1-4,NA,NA,CASSRDRGANEKLFF,TGTGCCAGCAGTAGGGACCGGGGGGCCAATGAAAAACTGTTTTTT
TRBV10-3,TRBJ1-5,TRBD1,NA,CAISGQDNQPQHF,TGTGCCATCAGCGGACAGGATAATCAGCCCCAGCATTTT
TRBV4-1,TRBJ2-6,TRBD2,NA,CASSPAGGFGSGANVLTF,TGCGCCAGCAGCCCCGCGGGGGGCTTCGGCTCTGGGGCCAACGTCCTGACTTTC
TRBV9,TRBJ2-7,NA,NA,CASSVGGVGEQYF,TGTGCCAGCAGCGTAGGGGGGGTCGGCGAGCAGTACTTC
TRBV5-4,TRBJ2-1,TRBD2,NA,CASSSGLAGGLEQFF,TGTGCCAGCAGCAGCGGACTAGCGGGAGGTCTTGAGCAGTTCTTC
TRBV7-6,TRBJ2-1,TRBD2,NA,CASSLVGREGRYEQFF,TGTGCCAGCAGCTTAGTTGGGCGGGAGGGCCGGTATGAGCAGTTCTTC
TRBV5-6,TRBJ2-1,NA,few,CASSLAGAGPTQFF,TGTGCCAGCAGCTTAGCAGGGGCCGGGCCAACGCAGTTCTTC
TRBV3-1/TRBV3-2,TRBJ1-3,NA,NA,CASSQVGRLNTIYF,TGTGCCAGCAGCCAAGTTGGGCGTTTAAACACCATATATTTT
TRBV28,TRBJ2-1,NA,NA,CASSGGGYNEQFF,TGTGCCAGCAGTGGAGGAGGGTACAATGAGCAGTTCTTC
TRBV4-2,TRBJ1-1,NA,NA,CASSRGGQGSDEAFF,TGTGCCAGCAGCCGCGGCGGGCAGGGGTCAGATGAAGCTTTCTTT